Following are 12 T cell receptor beta chains from one sample sequenced in a study of T cell repertoires in aging, cancer and after chemotherapy. TRB rearrangements spanning V, D and J were amplified using mixed TRB-A/B primers. In TCRdb, the multiplex PCR reads were re-called with MiXCR into one record per CDR3 protein. Of about 17,000 distinct CDR3 sequences detected, 45% to 50% appear once; the ten largest clones hold approximately 10%. The template was genomic DNA from peripheral blood, not RNA. The sequencing sample was made of blood. These receptors all come from a human donor in good health.

This clonotype was picked up a small number of times. This chain joins TRBV12-3 or TRBV12-4 and TRBJ2-5; the D is unclear. The CDR3 is 11 residues long. V was trimmed by 5 bases and J by 5 bases, leaving 6 bases between them. The CDR3 DNA reads TGTGCCAGCAGTCAACGGGAGACCCAGTACTTC. It translates to CASSQRETQYF.

The chain links TRBV27 to TRBJ1-4; 7 nucleotides line up with TRBD1. Trimming took 2 bases from V and 8 from J; bases not matched to a gene: 8. The CDR3 length is 15 residues. The germline V gene has CDR1 MNHEY and CDR2 SMNVEV (reference sequence). The CDR3: CASSLTGVVREKLFF. Here the CDR3 DNA reads TGTGCCAGCAGTTTAACAGGGGTTGTACGCGAAAAACTGTTTTTT.

The chain joins TRBV5-1 to TRBJ2-7, with a weak D call TRBD1 (6 bases). Germline V gene data show CDR1 as SGHRS and CDR2 as YFSETQ. CDR3 length: 17 amino acids. V gave up 0 bases and J gave up 6 bases, with 22 bases separating them. This CDR3 is CASSLAGGSGGLGEQYF. The CDR3 bases are TGCGCCAGCAGCTTGGCTGGGGGCTCTGGCGGCCTAGGCGAGCAGTACTTC. Full variable domain (missing parts from reference TRBV5-1 and TRBJ2-7): KAGVTQTPRYLIKTRGQQVTLSCSPISGHRSVSWYQQTPGQGLQFLFEYFSETQRNKGNFPGRFSGRQFSNSRSEMNVSTLELGDSALYLCASSLAGGSGGLGEQYFGPGTRLTVT.

The rearrangement joins TRBV19 to TRBJ2-1, with 9 bases matching TRBD1. J lost 6 bases, V lost 4 bases, and 7 bases had no gene match. The CDR3 length is 15 residues. The V gene's germline CDR1 is LNHDA and CDR2 SQIVND (reference sequence). As DNA, the CDR3 is TGTGCCAGTAGTACGATACAGGGGGCGGGCAATGAGCAGTTCTTC. Amino acids: CASSTIQGAGNEQFF.

V is TRBV7-2 and J is TRBJ2-7; a weak D match, TRBD1 (7 bases). Trimming took 4 bases from V and 1 from J, leaving 14 bases between them. This CDR3 is built from 15 residues. Germline loops: CDR1 SGHTA, CDR2 FQGNSA. For the CDR3, the DNA is TGTGCCAGCAGCTCACCTCAGGGGGGATCCTACGAGCAGTACTTC. Translated: CASSSPQGGSYEQYF.

Here the CDR3 DNA reads TGTGCCAGCAGGGGTCTCGGTGGTGGTCAGCCCCAGCATTTT. Its translation is CASRGLGGGQPQHF. The chain uses TRBV12-3 or TRBV12-4 and TRBJ1-5; D is unresolved. Trimming removed 6 bases from V and 6 bases from J, with 15 bases in between. The CDR3 has 14 residues.

This clonotype is a singleton in its sample. The chain has TRBV6-1 and TRBJ2-2; D not resolved. Trimming removed 5 bases at V and 6 bases at J, with 13 bases between. This CDR3 has 14 residues. The germline V gene has CDR1 MNHNS and CDR2 SASEGT. For the CDR3, the DNA is TGTGCCAGCAGTCCGTACCTCCGGGCCGGGGAGCTGTTTTTT. Its translation is CASSPYLRAGELFF.

This clonotype was observed a few times. The gene calls are TRBV30 and TRBJ2-2, with D tentatively TRBD2 (5 bases). With 0 bases removed from V and 4 bases from J, the gap between germline ends came to 9 bases. The germline gives CDR1 GTSNPN, CDR2 SVGIG (reference sequence). The CDR3 has 14 amino acids. The CDR3 sequence is CAWSVTSFTGELFF. CDR3 nucleotide sequence: TGTGCCTGGAGTGTAACTAGTTTCACCGGGGAGCTGTTTTTT.

The J gene is TRBJ2-7, the V gene TRBV6-2 or TRBV6-3, with unresolved D. The germline V gene has CDR1 MNHEY and CDR2 SVGEGT. This CDR3 has 13 amino acids. Trimming cost V 2 bases and J 3 bases, with 8 bases left between them. CDR3 coding DNA: TGTGCCAGCAGTTACGTGGGGTACTACGAGCAGTACTTC. This codes for CASSYVGYYEQYF.

The V gene is TRBV19, the J gene TRBJ2-7; D gene ambiguous. Between the trimmed V and J ends, which lost 5 bases and 3 bases, there was a span of 11 bases. The germline CDR1 and CDR2 sequences are LNHDA and SQIVND (reference sequence). The CDR3 is made up of 13 amino acids. CDR3 in DNA: TGTGCCAGTAGTTCGCTGTGGGACTACGAGCAGTACTTC. This gives the protein CASSSLWDYEQYF.

This chain connects TRBV6-5 to TRBJ2-5, with D unclear. V was cut by 6 bases and J by 5 bases, with 13 bases left in between. This CDR3 spans 13 amino acids. Per germline, CDR1 MNHEY and CDR2 SVGAGI. The CDR3 protein is CASSPRPGETQYF. CDR3 coding DNA: TGTGCCAGCAGCCCCCGACCTGGCGAGACCCAGTACTTC.

Only a few counts were recorded for this clonotype. J is TRBJ1-1 and V is TRBV29-1; no reliable D call. CDR1 is SQVTM and CDR2 is ANQGSEA in the germline V gene. Trimming shortened V by 6 bases and J by 5 bases, and 7 bases separated the two germline ends. The length of the CDR3 is 10 residues. The CDR3 sequence is CSVTKTEAFF. CDR3 in DNA: TGCAGCGTGACCAAAACTGAAGCTTTCTTT.